These 23 T cell receptor beta chains came from one sample sequenced in a study of blood T cell repertoires in COVID-19. The method was immunoSEQ multiplex PCR; TCRdb's version includes in-frame clones alone and lacks a portion of them. Here the sample spans approximately 180,000 clones, 88% being singletons. The source material was peripheral blood. The receptors were sampled from a human donor in a cohort sampled during active COVID-19.

The chain joins TRBV25-1 to TRBJ2-2, with 8 bases that match TRBD1. Germline assignment: CDR1 MGHDK and CDR2 SYGVNS. V was clipped by 6 bases and J by 4 bases; unmatched bases: 4. The CDR3 length is 14 residues. CDR3 sequence reads: CASSRTGSTGELFF. The CDR3 bases are TGTGCCAGCAGCAGGACAGGGAGCACCGGGGAGCTGTTTTTT.

The table lists this clone with a count of one. This rearrangement joins TRBV5-5 to TRBJ2-7; perhaps TRBD1 as D (5 bases). Germline V gives CDR1 SGHKS, CDR2 YYEKEE (reference sequence). Trimming pared 0 bases from V and 4 bases from J, leaving 17 bases between. CDR3 length equals 16 residues. The CDR3: CASSLAPKGQIYEQYF. The CDR3, as DNA: TGTGCCAGCAGCTTGGCCCCAAAGGGGCAAATTTACGAGCAGTACTTC.

This chain uses TRBV29-1 with TRBJ2-3, with a tentative D call TRBD2 (5 bases). The CDR3 length is 15 residues. The germline gives CDR1 SQVTM, CDR2 ANQGSEA. V lost 1 base and J lost 2, with 13 bases in between. CDR3 amino acids: CSVEGPSRLTDTQYF. DNA for the CDR3: TGCAGCGTTGAAGGACCTAGCAGACTCACAGATACGCAGTATTTT.

CDR3 DNA sequence: TGTGCCAGCACTAAGGACAGGGTGGGTGAGCAGTTCTTC. It is translated as CASTKDRVGEQFF. V gene TRBV12-3 or TRBV12-4 combines with J gene TRBJ2-1, with 8 positions matching TRBD1. The junction had 8 bases not matched to a gene; V was cut back by 7 bases and J by 9 bases. The CDR3 covers 13 residues.

V and J are TRBV19 and TRBJ1-2, with TRBD1 matching over 7 bases. The CDR3 loop spans 16 amino acids. Germline values: CDR1 LNHDA, CDR2 SQIVND (reference sequence). Losses at the gene ends were 6 bases for V and 7 bases for J; bases not matched to a gene: 17. The CDR3 nucleotides read TGTGCCAGTAGCTCAGACGTACAGGGGATCGTGTCTGGCTACACCTTC. It encodes CASSSDVQGIVSGYTF.

CDR3 loop: CASSSGDYNQPQHF. Written as DNA, the CDR3 is TGTGCCAGCAGTTCCGGGGACTACAATCAGCCCCAGCATTTT. The chain joins TRBV28 to TRBJ1-5, with D tentatively TRBD1 (5 bases). Germline assignment: CDR1 MDHEN and CDR2 SYDVKM. Trimming took 4 bases from V and 3 from J, leaving 10 bases between them. The CDR3 consists of 14 residues.

The V and J genes are TRBV4-1 and TRBJ2-7, with TRBD1 matching over 7 bases. The germline V gene encodes CDR1 MGHRA and CDR2 YSYEKL. This CDR3 contains 14 residues. The ends lost 1 base at V and 6 bases at J; junction bases unmatched: 6. The CDR3 region has the DNA TGCGCCAGCAGCCAAGCGGACAGGAGATCCGAGCAGTACTTC. Its translation is CASSQADRRSEQYF.

V is TRBV25-1 and J is TRBJ2-5, with D possibly being TRBD1 (6 bases). Germline loops: CDR1 MGHDK, CDR2 SYGVNS. The V end was cut by 1 base, the J end by 4 bases, with 10 bases between. The CDR3 sequence is 14 residues long. As DNA, the CDR3 is TGTGCCAGCAGTGAATCTGCAGGGGTAGAGACCCAGTACTTC. This sequence encodes CASSESAGVETQYF.

This chain links TRBV23-1 with TRBJ2-7, with 10 bases aligning to TRBD1. TRBV23-1 is filed as an ORF, its function uncertain. The V gene end was trimmed by 1 base and the J gene end by 6 bases; junction bases not matched to a gene: 15. The CDR3 has 18 residues. This chain's CDR3 is CASSQCLTGGIMGTEQYF. The CDR3 nucleotides read TGCGCCAGCAGTCAATGTCTGACAGGGGGCATCATGGGGACCGAGCAGTACTTC.

This clone appeared a few times. This chain connects TRBV7-2 to TRBJ2-2; TRBD1 aligns across 9 bases. The trim removed 2 bases at V and 6 bases at J, leaving 4 bases unmatched. Germline lookup yields CDR1 SGHTA and CDR2 FQGNSA. The CDR3 runs 15 residues. CDR3 in DNA: TGTGCCAGCAGCTTAACACAGGGGGCTGCCGGGGAGCTGTTTTTT. Translated, it gives CASSLTQGAAGELFF.

The V call is TRBV6-5, the J call TRBJ1-1; D gene ambiguous. Germline V CDR1 and CDR2: MNHEY, SVGAGI. Trimming left V 6 bases short and J 7 bases short, with 12 bases between. The CDR3 sequence is 12 residues long. The CDR3 is CASSVLGSEAFF. CDR3 in DNA: TGTGCCAGCAGCGTACTAGGGAGTGAAGCTTTCTTT.

In this sample, this clone turned up once. V is TRBV5-1 and J is TRBJ1-2; 9 positions agree with TRBD1. Trimming took 3 bases from V and 3 from J; bases not matched to a gene: 6. Germline V CDR1 and CDR2: SGHRS, YFSETQ. CDR3 size: 15 residues. CDR3 DNA sequence: TGCGCCAGCAGCTCAACAGGGGGCGATTACTATGGCTACACCTTC. This sequence encodes CASSSTGGDYYGYTF.

The rearrangement uses TRBV10-3 and TRBJ2-1, with D perhaps matching TRBD1 (6 bases). Between the trimmed V and J ends, which lost 3 bases and 13 bases, there was a span of 19 bases. The CDR3 is made up of 14 amino acids. Germline V gene lookup returns CDR1 ENHRY and CDR2 SYGVKD. CDR3: CAISESLQGEGQFF. CDR3 bases: TGTGCCATCAGTGAAAGTTTACAGGGAGAGGGTCAGTTCTTC.

The chain joins TRBV5-1 to TRBJ1-5; D unresolved. Germline CDR1 reads SGHRS; CDR2 reads YFSETQ. Trimming removed 5 bases at V and 0 bases at J, with 12 bases between. The CDR3 extends over 15 amino acids. CDR3 nucleotides: TGCGCCAGCAGTTCAGGCGAGTATAGCAATCAGCCCCAGCATTTT. Amino acid sequence: CASSSGEYSNQPQHF.

The rearrangement uses TRBV9 and TRBJ2-2; maybe TRBD2 (5 bases). CDR1 SGDLS and CDR2 YYNGEE come from the germline V gene. With 0 bases removed from V and 5 bases from J, the gap between germline ends came to 5 bases. The CDR3 covers 13 residues. As DNA, the CDR3 is TGTGCCAGCAGCGTAGGAGGGACCGGGGAGCTGTTTTTT. Amino acids: CASSVGGTGELFF.

V gene TRBV7-2 combines with J gene TRBJ2-1, with TRBD2 identical over 9 bases. With V trimmed by 1 base and J by 9 bases, 7 bases remained unmatched. Germline V CDR1 and CDR2: SGHTA, FQGNSA. The CDR3 is 15 amino acids. CDR3 coding DNA: TGTGCCAGCAGCTTAGGAGCGGGAGGTCAGGGTGAGCAGTTCTTC. This codes for CASSLGAGGQGEQFF.

The genes are TRBV6-5 and TRBJ2-7; the match to TRBD2 covers 7 bases. The CDR3 runs 15 residues. The trim removed 0 bases at V and 5 bases at J, leaving 7 bases unmatched. Germline CDR1 MNHEY, CDR2 SVGAGI. The CDR3 nucleotides are TGTGCCAGCAGTTACTCGAGGCTAGCGGCAAACGAGCAGTACTTC. It yields the protein CASSYSRLAANEQYF.

The chain combines TRBV5-4 with TRBJ1-1, with TRBD1 matching 10 bases. This CDR3 comprises 12 residues. Germline loops: CDR1 SGHNT, CDR2 YYREEE (reference sequence). Trimming cost V 4 bases and J 11 bases; bases outside gene matches: 5. CDR3 sequence reads: CASSVTGGAAFF. The CDR3 coding sequence is TGTGCCAGCAGCGTGACAGGGGGCGCCGCTTTCTTT. Based on the CDR3 plus reference TRBV5-4 and TRBJ1-1, the full variable domain is ETGVTQSPTHLIKTRGQQVTLRCSSQSGHNTVSWYQQALGQGPQFIFQYYREEENGRGNFPPRFSGLQFPNYSSELNVNALELDDSALYLCASSVTGGAAFFGQGTRLTVV.

The rearrangement uses TRBV7-6 and TRBJ2-3; 13 bases are a match to TRBD2. J gave up 2 bases and V 4 bases, and 3 bases lay outside the gene matches. The CDR3 loop spans 16 amino acids. The germline gives CDR1 SGHVS, CDR2 FNYEAQ. The CDR3 sequence: CASSYGLAGDTDTQYF. Here the CDR3 DNA reads TGTGCCAGCAGCTACGGACTAGCGGGGGACACAGATACGCAGTATTTT.

The chain uses TRBV5-1 and TRBJ2-7, with 9 bases fitting TRBD1. The germline V gene encodes CDR1 SGHRS and CDR2 YFSETQ. The CDR3 is 16 residues long. The trim removed 0 bases at V and 7 bases at J, leaving 11 bases unmatched. The CDR3 DNA reads TGCGCCAGCAGCTTGGGACCCCCTACAGGGGGCAGGGAGCAGTACTTC. As protein: CASSLGPPTGGREQYF.

The V call is TRBV5-1, the J call TRBJ1-4; D is undetermined. The germline V and J ends were trimmed by 4 bases and 5 bases, with 12 bases remaining between them. The germline gives CDR1 SGHRS, CDR2 YFSETQ. The CDR3 is 14 amino acids. This CDR3 reads CASSADPGNEKLFF. The CDR3 DNA reads as TGCGCCAGCAGCGCTGATCCCGGGAATGAAAAACTGTTTTTT.

The V and J genes are TRBV5-4 and TRBJ2-3; D is unresolved. The V end lost 4 bases, the J end lost 2 bases, and 14 bases lay between the germline ends. The CDR3 contains 15 residues. The germline gives CDR1 SGHNT, CDR2 YYREEE (reference sequence). The CDR3 sequence: CASSPRVDPTDTQYF. CDR3 nucleotide sequence: TGTGCCAGCAGCCCCCGGGTCGACCCCACAGATACGCAGTATTTT.

CDR3 sequence reads: CASSSGTGDYEKLFF. CDR3 bases: TGCGCCAGCAGCTCAGGGACAGGAGATTATGAAAAACTGTTTTTT. The chain employs TRBV5-1 and TRBJ1-4; 8 bases agree with TRBD1. The germline V gene has CDR1 SGHRS and CDR2 YFSETQ. V was clipped by 3 bases and J by 6 bases; unmatched bases: 7. The CDR3 loop spans 15 amino acids.